This is a list of T cell receptor beta chains from one sample in a study of blood T cell repertoires in COVID-19. The protocol was immunoSEQ multiplex PCR, while the TCRdb copy is restricted to in-frame clones and leaves out a portion. The table lists roughly 140,000 clones, roughly 81% of them singletons. The sequencing input was peripheral blood. These receptors originate from a human donor with acute or convalescent COVID-19. The donor label of this sample is uncertain. The CDR3 runs from the conserved cysteine through the conserved F or W. A D gene is named only where the DNA matches it firmly. Only part of the rows carry a size: once, few, many, or a class if the clone is expanded.

v_call	clone_size	d_call	j_call	cdr3_nt	cdr3_aa
TRBV12-3/TRBV12-4	few	.	TRBJ2-3	TGTGCCAGCAGCAAGAGGGGGGATACGCAGTATTTT	CASSKRGDTQYF
TRBV3-1/TRBV3-2	once	.	TRBJ2-3	TGTGCCAGCAGCCAGGGGGGGCTCTACACAGATACGCAGTATTTT	CASSQGGLYTDTQYF
TRBV12-3/TRBV12-4	.	.	TRBJ1-1	TGTGCCAGCAGTTCCAGGGGCGCTGAAGCTTTCTTT	CASSSRGAEAFF
TRBV25-1	.	.	TRBJ1-4	TGTGCCAGCAGTGAATTCGCCGGGATGGCTGAAAAACTGTTTTTT	CASSEFAGMAEKLFF
TRBV5-6	few	TRBD1	TRBJ2-2	TGTGCCAGCAGCTTGACAGGGGCCTACACCGGGGAGCTGTTTTTT	CASSLTGAYTGELFF
TRBV10-3	.	TRBD1	TRBJ1-1	TGTGCCATCAGTGAAAGACAGGGGGCAACTTTCTTT	CAISERQGATFF
TRBV11-2	.	TRBD1	TRBJ1-5	TGTGCCAGCGCAGGGGGGCCCAATCAGCCCCAGCATTTT	CASAGGPNQPQHF
TRBV4-1	.	TRBD1	TRBJ1-1	TGCGCCAGCAGCCAAGACCCTCGGGGACAGGGGGCGCGTTATACTGAAGCTTTCTTT	CASSQDPRGQGARYTEAFF
TRBV24-1	.	TRBD2	TRBJ2-2	TGTGCCACCAGTGATTTACCGGGACTAGCGGGGGGGCCGGGCACCGGGGAGCTGTTTTTT	CATSDLPGLAGGPGTGELFF
TRBV19	few	TRBD1	TRBJ1-1	TGTGCCAGTAGTCCTATACCACAGGGGGCTAATGAAGCTTTCTTT	CASSPIPQGANEAFF
TRBV2	.	.	TRBJ1-6	TGTGCCAGCAGTGAAAGGCAGGGGCGCTATAATTCACCCCTCCACTTT	CASSERQGRYNSPLHF
TRBV19	.	.	TRBJ1-5	TGTGCCAGTAGTATACCAGGTAATCAGCCCCAGCATTTT	CASSIPGNQPQHF
TRBV18	.	.	TRBJ2-2	TGTGCCAGCTCACCCCAACACACCACCGGGGAGCTGTTTTTT	CASSPQHTTGELFF
TRBV11-2	.	TRBD1	TRBJ2-1	TGTGCCAGCAGGTGGACAGGGGACAATGAGCAGTTCTTC	CASRWTGDNEQFF
TRBV19	.	TRBD2	TRBJ2-1	TGTGCCAGTAGCATAGGGACTAGCGGGGCCTCCTACAATGAGCAGTTCTTC	CASSIGTSGASYNEQFF
TRBV13	.	TRBD2	TRBJ2-1	TGTGCCAGCAGCCCCCCTAGACTAGCGGGGGGGTACAATGAGCAGTTCTTC	CASSPPRLAGGYNEQFF
TRBV2	.	.	TRBJ1-5	TGTGCCACCGGTGTGGGCCTTAGCAATCAGCCCCAGCATTTT	CATGVGLSNQPQHF
TRBV25-1	.	.	TRBJ2-1	TGTGCCAGCAGTGATCGGGGAAATGAGCAGTTCTTC	CASSDRGNEQFF
TRBV7-9	.	TRBD1	TRBJ1-1	TGTGCCAGCAGCAGAGACAGACAGGGTCTGGATGAAGCTTTCTTT	CASSRDRQGLDEAFF
TRBV5-5	.	TRBD1	TRBJ1-1	TGTGCCAGCACCTGGACAGGGATAGGGAACACTGAAGCTTTCTTT	CASTWTGIGNTEAFF
TRBV5-1	.	TRBD1	TRBJ1-1	TGCGCCAGCAGCGTGGGCCCAGGGGGCACTGAAGCTTTCTTT	CASSVGPGGTEAFF
TRBV15	.	.	TRBJ1-5	TGTGCCACCAGCGACAGCGGCAATCAGCCCCAGCATTTT	CATSDSGNQPQHF
TRBV11-2	.	TRBD1	TRBJ2-7	TGTGCCAGCAGCTGGGACAGGACGTCCTACGAGCAGTACTTC	CASSWDRTSYEQYF
TRBV18	.	TRBD1	TRBJ2-6	TGTGCCAGCACGTGGGCCAGGGGGCCTGGGGCCAACGTCCTGACTTTC	CASTWARGPGANVLTF
TRBV5-1	few	TRBD1	TRBJ2-2	TGCGCCGCCCGGGACAGGGGGAACACCGGGGAGCTGTTTTTT	CAARDRGNTGELFF
TRBV5-1	few	TRBD2	TRBJ2-3	TGCGCCAGCAGCGTTAGCGGGGGGGCGGCAGATACGCAGTATTTT	CASSVSGGAADTQYF
TRBV2	.	.	TRBJ2-3	TGTGCCAGCAGTACGCGGACATCCAAGACGCAGTATTTT	CASSTRTSKTQYF
TRBV19	.	TRBD1	TRBJ1-5	TGTGCCAGTAGTAACCTCCCCAGGGGGAGCAATCAGCCCCAGCATTTT	CASSNLPRGSNQPQHF
TRBV18	.	.	TRBJ1-1	TGTGCCAGCTCCAGCCGACAGGATGAAGCTTTCTTT	CASSSRQDEAFF
TRBV19	.	TRBD2	TRBJ2-6	TGTGCCAGTAGTATCTCTCTAGCGGGGGCTACCTCTGGGGCCAACGTCCTGACTTTC	CASSISLAGATSGANVLTF
TRBV12-3/TRBV12-4	.	.	TRBJ2-5	TGTGCCAGCAGTTTCGGAGAGAAGGAGACCCAGTACTTC	CASSFGEKETQYF
TRBV30	.	.	TRBJ1-1	TGTGCCTGGAGTTTACAGGTAAACACTGAAGCTTTCTTT	CAWSLQVNTEAFF
TRBV7-9	.	.	TRBJ1-2	TGTGCCAGCAGCTTAGGGCAGAACTATGGCTACACCTTC	CASSLGQNYGYTF
TRBV24-1	once	.	TRBJ2-5	TGTGCCACCAGTGGGGAGGGGGGGCCCGAAGAGACCCAGTACTTC	CATSGEGGPEETQYF
TRBV2	.	.	TRBJ2-3	TGTGCCAGCAATATGCTACTTCTAGACACAGATACGCAGTATTTT	CASNMLLLDTDTQYF
TRBV24-1	once	.	TRBJ1-1	TGTGCCACCAGTGACAGTGCTAACACTGAAGCTTTCTTT	CATSDSANTEAFF
TRBV19	.	TRBD1	TRBJ2-7	TGTGCCAGTAGTATAGCCGGGACAGGGGGCCGATCCTACGAGCAGTACTTC	CASSIAGTGGRSYEQYF
TRBV12-3/TRBV12-4	.	.	TRBJ1-3	TGTGCCAGCGGGAGGGAATCTGGAAACACCATATATTTT	CASGRESGNTIYF
TRBV4-1	.	.	TRBJ1-1	TGCGCCAGCAGCCAAGTAGGGACCCTTAGCGGTGAAGCTTTCTTT	CASSQVGTLSGEAFF
TRBV10-1	.	.	TRBJ1-4	TGCGCCAGCAGTGAAAGGCAGGGGTGGGAAAAACTGTTTTTT	CASSERQGWEKLFF
TRBV27	.	.	TRBJ2-3	TGTGCCAGCAGTTTTAACAGTCCTAGCACAGATACGCAGTATTTT	CASSFNSPSTDTQYF
TRBV5-4	.	.	TRBJ1-2	TGTGCCAGCAGCTTGGCCGGTGGTAAGATCGGCTATGGCTACACCTTC	CASSLAGGKIGYGYTF
TRBV7-9	.	TRBD2	TRBJ2-7	TGTGCCAGCAGCTCCGGGACTAGCGGGTACTCCTACGAGCAGTACTTC	CASSSGTSGYSYEQYF
TRBV5-1	.	.	TRBJ1-1	TGCGCCAGCAGCTTGCAAACACCCGGGATGAACACTGAAGCTTTCTTT	CASSLQTPGMNTEAFF
TRBV6-5	.	TRBD1	TRBJ1-1	TGTGCCAGCAGTTGGGACAGGCTAAACACTGAAGCTTTCTTT	CASSWDRLNTEAFF
TRBV29-1	once	.	TRBJ1-1	TGCAGCGTTGCTCGGGACACTGAAGCTTTCTTT	CSVARDTEAFF
TRBV6-6	.	.	TRBJ2-3	TGTGCCAGCAGTTCCCCCGGGACTAGCACAGATACGCAGTATTTT	CASSSPGTSTDTQYF
TRBV4-1	.	.	TRBJ1-6	TGCGCCAGCAGCCACCCTGACACCACCTATAATTCACCCCTCCACTTT	CASSHPDTTYNSPLHF
TRBV27	.	TRBD2	TRBJ2-5	TGTGCCAGCAGTCCCCTCCTAGCGGGGGGGCTGGAGACCCAGTACTTC	CASSPLLAGGLETQYF
TRBV5-5	.	TRBD2	TRBJ2-3	TGTGCCAGCAGCGTGTACGGGACTAAAGGCGATACGCAGTATTTT	CASSVYGTKGDTQYF
TRBV28	.	TRBD1	TRBJ1-6	TGTGCCAGCAGTTTATCGGACAGGGGGGAATCACCCCTCCACTTT	CASSLSDRGESPLHF
TRBV29-1	.	.	TRBJ1-2	TGCAGCGTAAGGCGGGAAACCTTCGGTGGCTACACCTTC	CSVRRETFGGYTF
TRBV19	.	TRBD1	TRBJ1-1	TGTGCCACCAAGCTTTCGCGACAGGGGGCGAACACTGAAGCTTTCTTT	CATKLSRQGANTEAFF
TRBV5-1	.	.	TRBJ1-4	TGCGCCAGCAGCTTGTCAGGGTTTACCGAAAAACTGTTTTTT	CASSLSGFTEKLFF
TRBV9	few	TRBD1	TRBJ1-3	TGTGCCAGCAGCTACGGACAGGGGGCCGGAAACACCATATATTTT	CASSYGQGAGNTIYF